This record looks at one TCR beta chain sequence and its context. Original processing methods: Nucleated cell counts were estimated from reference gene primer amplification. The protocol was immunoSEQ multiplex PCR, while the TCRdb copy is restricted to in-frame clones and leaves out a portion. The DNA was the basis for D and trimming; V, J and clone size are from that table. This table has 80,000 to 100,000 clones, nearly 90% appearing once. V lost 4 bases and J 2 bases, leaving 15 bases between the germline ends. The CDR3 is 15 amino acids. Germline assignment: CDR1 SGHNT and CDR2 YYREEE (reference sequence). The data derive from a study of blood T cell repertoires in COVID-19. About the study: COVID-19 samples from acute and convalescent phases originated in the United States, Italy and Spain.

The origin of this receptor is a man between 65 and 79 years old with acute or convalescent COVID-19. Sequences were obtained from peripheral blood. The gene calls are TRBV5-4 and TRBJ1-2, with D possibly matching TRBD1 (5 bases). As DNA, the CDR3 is TGTGCCAGCAGCCTAGTCCGGGGGAACAACTATGGCTACACCTTC. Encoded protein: CASSLVRGNNYGYTF. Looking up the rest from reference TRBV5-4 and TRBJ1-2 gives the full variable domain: ETGVTQSPTHLIKTRGQQVTLRCSSQSGHNTVSWYQQALGQGPQFIFQYYREEENGRGNFPPRFSGLQFPNYSSELNVNALELDDSALYLCASSLVRGNNYGYTFGSGTRLTVV.